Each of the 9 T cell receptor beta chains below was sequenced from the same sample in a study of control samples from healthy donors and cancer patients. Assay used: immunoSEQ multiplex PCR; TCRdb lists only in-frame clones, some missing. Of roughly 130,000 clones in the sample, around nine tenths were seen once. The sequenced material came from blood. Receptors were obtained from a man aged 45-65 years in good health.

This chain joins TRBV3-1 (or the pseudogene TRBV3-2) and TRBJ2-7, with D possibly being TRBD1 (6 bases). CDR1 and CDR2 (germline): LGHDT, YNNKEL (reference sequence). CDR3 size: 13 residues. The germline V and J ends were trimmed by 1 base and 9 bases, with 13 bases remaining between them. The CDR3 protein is CASSQGTQGSQYF. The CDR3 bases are TGTGCCAGCAGCCAAGGCACCCAGGGGTCGCAGTACTTC.

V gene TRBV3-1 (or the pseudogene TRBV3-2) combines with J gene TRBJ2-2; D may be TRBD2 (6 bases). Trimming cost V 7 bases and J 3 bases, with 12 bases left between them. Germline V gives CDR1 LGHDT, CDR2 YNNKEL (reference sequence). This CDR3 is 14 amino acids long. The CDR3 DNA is TGTGCCAGCACCCGGACTACTGACACCGGGGAGCTGTTTTTT. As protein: CASTRTTDTGELFF.

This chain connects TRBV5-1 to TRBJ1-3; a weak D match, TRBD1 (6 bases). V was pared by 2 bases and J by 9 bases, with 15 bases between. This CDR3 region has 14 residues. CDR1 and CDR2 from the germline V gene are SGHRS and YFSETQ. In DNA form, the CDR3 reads TGCGCCAGCAGCTTCGGGACATCCACCTCCACCATATATTTT. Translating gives CASSFGTSTSTIYF. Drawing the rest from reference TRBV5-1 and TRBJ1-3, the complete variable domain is KAGVTQTPRYLIKTRGQQVTLSCSPISGHRSVSWYQQTPGQGLQFLFEYFSETQRNKGNFPGRFSGRQFSNSRSEMNVSTLELGDSALYLCASSFGTSTSTIYFGEGSWLTVV.

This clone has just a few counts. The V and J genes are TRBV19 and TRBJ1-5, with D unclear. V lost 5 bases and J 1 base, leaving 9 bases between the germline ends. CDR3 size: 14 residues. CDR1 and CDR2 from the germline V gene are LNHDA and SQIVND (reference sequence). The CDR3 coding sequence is TGTGCCAGTAGTCTGACGGGAAGCAATCAGCCCCAGCATTTT. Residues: CASSLTGSNQPQHF.

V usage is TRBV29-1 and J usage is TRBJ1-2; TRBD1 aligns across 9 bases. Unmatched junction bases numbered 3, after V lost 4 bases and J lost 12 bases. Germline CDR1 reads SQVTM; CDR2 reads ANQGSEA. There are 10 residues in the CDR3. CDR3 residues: CSVGDRDDTF. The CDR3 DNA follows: TGCAGCGTTGGGGACAGGGACGACACCTTC. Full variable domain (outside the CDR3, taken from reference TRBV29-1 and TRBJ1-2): SAVISQKPSRDICQRGTSLTIQCQVDSQVTMMFWYRQQPGQSLTLIATANQGSEATYESGFVIDKFPISRPNLTFSTLTVSNMSPEDSSIYLCSVGDRDDTFGSGTRLTVV.

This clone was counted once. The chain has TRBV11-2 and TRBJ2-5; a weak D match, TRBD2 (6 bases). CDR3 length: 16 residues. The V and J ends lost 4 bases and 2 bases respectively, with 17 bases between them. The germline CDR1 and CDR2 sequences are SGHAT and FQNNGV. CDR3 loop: CASSSRGRGEQETQYF. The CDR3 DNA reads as TGTGCCAGCAGCTCCCGTGGCCGCGGGGAACAAGAGACCCAGTACTTC.

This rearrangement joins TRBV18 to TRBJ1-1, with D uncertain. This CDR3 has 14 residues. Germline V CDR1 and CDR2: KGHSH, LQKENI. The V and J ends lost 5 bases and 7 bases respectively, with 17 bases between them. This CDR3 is CASSFPTEGIEAFF. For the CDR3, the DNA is TGTGCCAGCTCATTCCCGACCGAGGGCATTGAAGCTTTCTTT. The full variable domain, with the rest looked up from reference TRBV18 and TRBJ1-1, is NAGVMQNPRHLVRRRGQEARLRCSPMKGHSHVYWYRQLPEEGLKFMVYLQKENIIDESGMPKERFSAEFPKEGPSILRIQQVVRGDSAAYFCASSFPTEGIEAFFGQGTRLTVV.

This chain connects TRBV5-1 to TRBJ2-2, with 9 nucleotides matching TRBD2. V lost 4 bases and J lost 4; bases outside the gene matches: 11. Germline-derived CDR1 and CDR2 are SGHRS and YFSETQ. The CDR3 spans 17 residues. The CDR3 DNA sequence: TGCGCCAGCAGCCTCCACGATCGAGCGGGGGGCACCGGGGAGCTGTTTTTT. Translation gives CASSLHDRAGGTGELFF.

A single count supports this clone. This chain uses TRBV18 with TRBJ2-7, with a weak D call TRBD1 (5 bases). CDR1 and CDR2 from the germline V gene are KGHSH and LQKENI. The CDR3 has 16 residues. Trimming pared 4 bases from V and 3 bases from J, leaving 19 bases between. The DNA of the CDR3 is TGTGCCAGCTCACATAAACTAAGACAGAAATACTACGAGCAGTACTTC. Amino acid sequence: CASSHKLRQKYYEQYF.